This T cell receptor beta chain was sequenced during a study of CD8+ T cells in alopecia areata. With regard to this clone: Its antigen is undetermined.

Sequencing templates came from extracted RNA that was reverse transcribed into cDNA. The protocol was immunoSEQ multiplex PCR, while the TCRdb copy is restricted to in-frame clones and leaves out a portion. The data show 50,000 to 70,000 clones, roughly 47% seen once. Overall study findings and caveats: Lesional tissue from the scalp (especially in alopecia totalis/universalis) showed higher clonality than normal scalp.

Material: NKG2D-low CD8+ T cells sorted from blood. The receptor's source is a human donor with alopecia areata.

This chain's CDR3 is CASSPTMDRSTDTQYF. The CDR3 DNA reads as TGTGCCAGCAGCCCCACAATGGACAGATCCACAGATACGCAGTATTTT. The chain combines TRBV2 with TRBJ2-3, with D perhaps matching TRBD1 (6 bases). Trimming cost V 6 bases and J 2 bases, with 18 bases left between them. This CDR3 is built from 16 residues. Germline V gives CDR1 SNHLY, CDR2 FYNNEI.